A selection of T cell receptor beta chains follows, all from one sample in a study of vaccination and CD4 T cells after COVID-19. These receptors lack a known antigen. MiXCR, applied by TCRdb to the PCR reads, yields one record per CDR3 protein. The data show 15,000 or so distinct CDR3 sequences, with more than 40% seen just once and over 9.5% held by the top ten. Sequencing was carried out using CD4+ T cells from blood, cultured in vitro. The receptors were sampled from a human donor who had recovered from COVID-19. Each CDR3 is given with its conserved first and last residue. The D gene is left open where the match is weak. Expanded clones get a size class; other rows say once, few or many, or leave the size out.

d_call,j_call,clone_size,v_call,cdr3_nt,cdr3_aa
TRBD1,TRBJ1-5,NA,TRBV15,TGTGCCACCAGCAGCGACAGGGGAGGTCAGCCCCAGCATTTT,CATSSDRGGQPQHF
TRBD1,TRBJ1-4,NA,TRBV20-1,TGCAGTGCTAGAGGGGGAGGCGGGACAGGGGCTAGGGGTGAAAAACTGTTTTTT,CSARGGGGTGARGEKLFF
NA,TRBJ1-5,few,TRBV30,TGTGCCTGGTCCGGGAATAGCAATCAGCCCCAGCATTTT,CAWSGNSNQPQHF
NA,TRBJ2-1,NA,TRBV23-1,TGCGCCAGCCTACCTCACCGAGGGAATGAGCAGTTCTTC,CASLPHRGNEQFF
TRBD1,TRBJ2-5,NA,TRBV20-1,TGCAGTGCTGAGGGGACGGGACAGGGAGAGACCCAGTACTTC,CSAEGTGQGETQYF
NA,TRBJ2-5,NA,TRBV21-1,TGTGCCAGCGATATCGGACAGGGGAGGAGGTACCAAGAGACCCAGTACTTC,CASDIGQGRRYQETQYF
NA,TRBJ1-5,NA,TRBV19,TGTGCCAGTAGTATAAGGACAGTCAATCAGCCCCAGCATTTT,CASSIRTVNQPQHF
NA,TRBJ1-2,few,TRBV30,TGTGCCTGGGAGGCTGGGGGAATGGACTATGGCTACACCTTC,CAWEAGGMDYGYTF
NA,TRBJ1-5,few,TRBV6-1,TGTGCCAGCGGGCCCGGACAAGATAGCAATCAGCCCCAGCATTTT,CASGPGQDSNQPQHF
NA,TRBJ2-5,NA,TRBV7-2,TGTGCCAGCAGCTTGTGGGATGAGACCCAGTACTTC,CASSLWDETQYF
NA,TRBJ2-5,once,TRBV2,TGTGCCAGCAGGGGTCAGACTAGTTATCAAGAGACCCAGTACTTC,CASRGQTSYQETQYF
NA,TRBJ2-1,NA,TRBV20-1,TGCAGTGCTAGAGATGGAGGGGAGCCCTACAATGAGCAGTTCTTC,CSARDGGEPYNEQFF
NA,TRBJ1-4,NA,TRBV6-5,TGTGCCAGCAGTTACCGGCAAGATAATGAAAAACTGTTTTTT,CASSYRQDNEKLFF
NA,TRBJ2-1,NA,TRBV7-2,TGTGCCAGCAGCATTGGGACCTCCCCAAACAATGAGCAGTTCTTC,CASSIGTSPNNEQFF
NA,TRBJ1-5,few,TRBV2,TGTGCCAGCAGTGAAGATAGGGCATACAGCAATCAGCCCCAGCATTTT,CASSEDRAYSNQPQHF
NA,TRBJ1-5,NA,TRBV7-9,TGTGCCAGCAGCTTAAATGAGAATCAGCCCCAGCATTTT,CASSLNENQPQHF
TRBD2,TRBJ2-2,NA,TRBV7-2,TGTGCCAGCAGCCTCCAACTAGCGGGAAACACCGGGGAGCTGTTTTTT,CASSLQLAGNTGELFF
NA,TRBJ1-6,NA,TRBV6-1,TGTGCCAGCACCCGAACCCTCTATAATTCACCCCTCCACTTT,CASTRTLYNSPLHF
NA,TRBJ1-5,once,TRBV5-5,TGTGCCAGCAGCACCGGAGAGTGGCCCCAGCATTTT,CASSTGEWPQHF
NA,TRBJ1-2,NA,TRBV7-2,TGTGCCAGCAGCTCTGCCGGTACGGTCTATGGCTACACCTTC,CASSSAGTVYGYTF
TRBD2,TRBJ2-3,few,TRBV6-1,TGTGCCAGCAGGAAGAATAGCGGGACTCCAGATACGCAGTATTTT,CASRKNSGTPDTQYF
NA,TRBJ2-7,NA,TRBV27,TGTGCCAGCAGTTTATATGGCAGGGGTTACGAGCAGTACTTC,CASSLYGRGYEQYF
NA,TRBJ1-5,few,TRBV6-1,TGTGCCAGCAGTGAACAGGGGAGCAATCAGCCCCAGCATTTT,CASSEQGSNQPQHF
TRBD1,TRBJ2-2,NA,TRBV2,TGTGCCAGCAGTGCAGGGGGCAGCAACACCGGGGAGCTGTTTTTT,CASSAGGSNTGELFF
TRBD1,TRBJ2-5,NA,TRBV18,TGTGCCAGCTCACCCCCGACAGGGGAAGAGACCCAGTACTTC,CASSPPTGEETQYF
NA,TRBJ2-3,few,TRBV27,TGTGCCAGCAGTTTATCGGCCCCTAGCACAGATACGCAGTATTTT,CASSLSAPSTDTQYF
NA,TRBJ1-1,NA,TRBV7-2,TGTGCCAGCAGACGACAACCGAACACTGAAGCTTTCTTT,CASRRQPNTEAFF
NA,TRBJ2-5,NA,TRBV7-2,TGTGCCAGCAGCTTAGGTCACGGCGGGGAGACCCAGTACTTC,CASSLGHGGETQYF
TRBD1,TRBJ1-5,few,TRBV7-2,TGTGCCAGCAGCCTTGGGCAGGGGGCTTTTCAGCCCCAGCATTTT,CASSLGQGAFQPQHF
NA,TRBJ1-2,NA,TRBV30,NA,CAWSPWGQGTLRF
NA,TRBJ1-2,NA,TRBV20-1,TGCAGTGCTAAATATGAGGGGCGCGATGGCTACACCTTC,CSAKYEGRDGYTF
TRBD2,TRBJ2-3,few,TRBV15,TGTGCCACCAGCAGAAGACTAGCGGGAAGCACAGATACGCAGTATTTT,CATSRRLAGSTDTQYF
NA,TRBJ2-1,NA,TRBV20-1,TGCAGTGCTAGAGATGTGCGGGAAATCGCGAATGAGCAGTTCTTC,CSARDVREIANEQFF
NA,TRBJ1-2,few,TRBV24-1,TGTGCCACCAGTGACCCCCGAGACGACTACTATGGCTACACCTTC,CATSDPRDDYYGYTF
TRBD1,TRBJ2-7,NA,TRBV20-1,TGCAGTGCTAGAGTGACCGGGACAGGGGCTCGAGAGCAGTACTTC,CSARVTGTGAREQYF
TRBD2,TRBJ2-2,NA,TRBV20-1,TGCAGTGCTAGAGATTTTGCGGGAGGGCCAATCGGGGAGCTGTTTTTT,CSARDFAGGPIGELFF
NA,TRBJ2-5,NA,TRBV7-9,TGTGCCAGCAGCTTAGCGGTGGAGACCCAGTACTTC,CASSLAVETQYF
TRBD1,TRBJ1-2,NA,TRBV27,TGTGCCAGCAGTTTACTAGGGCAGGGGGCGCGTGGATATGGCTACACCTTC,CASSLLGQGARGYGYTF
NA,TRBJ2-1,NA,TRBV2,TGTGCCAGCAGTCCCTCGGGGACCACCCTTCGAAGTAGGCAGTTCTTC,CASSPSGTTLRSRQFF
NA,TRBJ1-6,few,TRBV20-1,TGCAGTGCTAGAGATCGGGACACTTGGGCTTCACCCCTCCACTTT,CSARDRDTWASPLHF
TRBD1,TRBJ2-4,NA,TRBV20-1,TGCAGTGCTAGAGATCTCAGGGGACAGGGTTACAACATTCAGTACTTC,CSARDLRGQGYNIQYF
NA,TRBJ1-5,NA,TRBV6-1,TGTGCCACCATACAATGGGGCGGCAATCAGCCCCAGCATTTT,CATIQWGGNQPQHF
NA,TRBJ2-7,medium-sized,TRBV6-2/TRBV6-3,TGTGCCAGCAGTTACGGCAACCTCTACGAGCAGTACTTC,CASSYGNLYEQYF
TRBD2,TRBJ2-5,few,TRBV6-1,TGTGCCAGCAGTCGGCTAGCGGGAGTCAAAGAGACCCAGTACTTC,CASSRLAGVKETQYF
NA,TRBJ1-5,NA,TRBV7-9,TGTGCCAGCAGCTTCGGCGGGCCCCAGCATTTT,CASSFGGPQHF
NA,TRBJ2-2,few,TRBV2,TGTGCCAGCAACCTTGGGGCGGGCGGGGAGCTGTTTTTT,CASNLGAGGELFF
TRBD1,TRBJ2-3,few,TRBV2,TGTGCCACCCCAGGGCAATGGGACAGAGCCACAGATACGCAGTATTTT,CATPGQWDRATDTQYF
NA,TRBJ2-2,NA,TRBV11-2,TGTGCCAGCAGCTTAGATATTAGTATCGGGGAGCTGTTTTTT,CASSLDISIGELFF
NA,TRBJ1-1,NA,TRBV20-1,TGCAGTGCTATAAAAGGACTGTACACTGAAGCTTTCTTT,CSAIKGLYTEAFF
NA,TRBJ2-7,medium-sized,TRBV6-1,TGTGCCAGCAGTCGTTCCAGGGACGGGGATCAGTACTTC,CASSRSRDGDQYF
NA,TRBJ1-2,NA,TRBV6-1,TGTGCCAGCAGTCGGACGGAAAACTATGGCTACACCTTC,CASSRTENYGYTF
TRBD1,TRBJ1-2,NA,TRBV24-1,TGTGCCACCGGGGGCAGCGTGGGGACAGGTCGTTTCGGCTACACCTTC,CATGGSVGTGRFGYTF
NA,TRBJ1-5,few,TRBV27,TGTGCCAGGAGGGGGGGGGCAGCTCTGACGGGCAATCAGCCCCAGCATTTT,CARRGGAALTGNQPQHF
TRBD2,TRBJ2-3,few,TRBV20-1,TGCAGTGCTGGGGTGTCCGGCGGGAGGCGAGACACGCAGTATTTT,CSAGVSGGRRDTQYF
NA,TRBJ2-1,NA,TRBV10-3,TGTGCCATCAGTATCTCTTTCGGGGCTGACAATGAGCAGTTCTTC,CAISISFGADNEQFF
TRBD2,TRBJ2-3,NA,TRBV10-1,TGCGCCAGCAGCGAATCACTAGCGGGAAGCACAGATACGCAGTATTTT,CASSESLAGSTDTQYF
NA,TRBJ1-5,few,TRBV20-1,TGCAGTGCTATCCAGGGTGGGGGACAGCCCCAGCATTTT,CSAIQGGGQPQHF